This T cell receptor beta chain was obtained from a study of T-cell memory formation after mild COVID-19. On this clonotype: Its antigen is unidentified.

Whole-study findings and limits: What remained unconfirmed was the SARS-CoV-2 specificity of second-wave clones peaking on day 37.

Germline V gene sequence: CDR1 DFQATT, CDR2 SNEGSKA (reference sequence). V lost 1 base and J 3 bases, leaving 20 bases between the germline ends. CDR3 length: 17 residues. One entry per CDR3 protein, called by TCRdb with MiXCR from the 5' RACE reads. The sample holds 390,000 or so distinct CDR3 sequences; around a sixth are singletons and the top ten take 20% to 25%. The sequence came from a man younger than 35 who had mild COVID-19 (a few samples of this study predate the infection). Cell type and time point are not known. The chain is built from TRBV20-1 and TRBJ2-3; a weak D match, TRBD2 (6 bases). Material: PBMCs or a T cell subset sorted from them (not recorded which). DNA of the CDR3: TGCAGTGCTAGAGGCGCTTCGGGGGTTCCTAGGACAGATACGCAGTATTTT. Amino acids: CSARGASGVPRTDTQYF.